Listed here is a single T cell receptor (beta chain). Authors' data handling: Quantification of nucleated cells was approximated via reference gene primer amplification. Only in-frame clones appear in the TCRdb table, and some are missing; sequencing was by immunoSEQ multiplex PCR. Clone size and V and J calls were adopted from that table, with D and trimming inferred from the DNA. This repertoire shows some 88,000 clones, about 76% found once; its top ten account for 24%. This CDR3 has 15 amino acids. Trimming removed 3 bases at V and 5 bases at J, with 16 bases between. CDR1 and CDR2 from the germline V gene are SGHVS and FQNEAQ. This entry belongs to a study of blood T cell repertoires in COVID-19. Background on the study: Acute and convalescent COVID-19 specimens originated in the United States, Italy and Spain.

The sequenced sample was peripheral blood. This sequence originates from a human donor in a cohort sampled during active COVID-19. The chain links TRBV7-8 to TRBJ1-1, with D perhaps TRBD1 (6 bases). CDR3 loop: CASSLVGGPGTEAFF. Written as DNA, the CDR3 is TGTGCCAGCAGCTTGGTGGGGGGGCCTGGAACTGAAGCTTTCTTT.